The rows below give T cell receptor beta chains drawn from one sample of a study of T cell responses to AZD1222 COVID-19 vaccine. The assay was immunoSEQ multiplex PCR, and TCRdb's table has in-frame clones only and misses some. This sample yields approximately 110,000 clones, of which approximately 92% are seen a single time; around 8% belongs to the top ten. The sequencing used peripheral blood, collected 28 days after the second AZD1222 dose. The receptors derive from an adult who received the AZD1222 COVID-19 vaccine. Both conserved end residues are part of each CDR3. D genes are given only for firm matches. Clone sizes are given selectively: once, few, many, or a class where the clone is expanded.

v_call	clone_size	j_call	d_call	cdr3_nt	cdr3_aa
TRBV25-1	.	TRBJ2-7	TRBD2	TGTGCCAGCAGTGAAGGCGCGGGGGCCTACGAGCAGTACTTC	CASSEGAGAYEQYF
TRBV5-1	.	TRBJ1-2	.	TGCGCCAGCAGCTTGGACGGACAAGGTGGAGGCTACACCTTC	CASSLDGQGGGYTF
TRBV25-1	.	TRBJ2-7	TRBD1	TGTGCCAGCAGTGGGACAGGGCAAGCCTACGAGCAGTACTTC	CASSGTGQAYEQYF
TRBV7-9	.	TRBJ2-5	.	TGTGCCAGCAGCTTAGCCGGCAGCCAAGAGACCCAGTACTTC	CASSLAGSQETQYF
TRBV7-2	.	TRBJ2-3	.	TGTGCCAGCAGCTTAGGTGGCTTGCGCACGCAGTATTTT	CASSLGGLRTQYF
TRBV2	.	TRBJ1-1	TRBD1	TGTGCCAGCAGGAGAGGGACAGATTACATGAACACTGAAGCTTTCTTT	CASRRGTDYMNTEAFF
TRBV15	once	TRBJ1-1	TRBD1	TGTGCCACCAGCGGACAGGGGCGGACTGAAGCTTTCTTT	CATSGQGRTEAFF
TRBV11-2	once	TRBJ2-3	TRBD2	TGTGCCAGCAGCCCCCATAGCGGGGGCGGAGATACGCAGTATTTT	CASSPHSGGGDTQYF
TRBV11-2	.	TRBJ2-5	.	TGTGCCAGCAGCTGGCAGGGACTGGCACAAGAGACCCAGTACTTC	CASSWQGLAQETQYF
TRBV10-3	.	TRBJ1-1	.	TGTGCCATCAGTGAGGGAACGACAGGTAACACTGAAGCTTTCTTT	CAISEGTTGNTEAFF
TRBV15	.	TRBJ1-1	.	TGTGCCACCAGCGACAGTTCTGAAGCTTTCTTT	CATSDSSEAFF
TRBV6-2/TRBV6-3	.	TRBJ1-1	.	TGTGCCAGCAGTTACCAGGGGCCGATGAACACTGAAGCTTTCTTT	CASSYQGPMNTEAFF
TRBV27	.	TRBJ2-5	.	TGTGCCAGCAGTTCGCCGACAGAAAGGGAGACCCAGTACTTC	CASSSPTERETQYF
TRBV28	once	TRBJ2-2	TRBD2	TGTGCCAGCAGTTTCGGGGGGGCGCAGACCGGGGAGCTGTTTTTT	CASSFGGAQTGELFF
TRBV20-1	.	TRBJ2-1	.	TGCAGTGCTCGAGAGGGCAATGAGCAGTTCTTC	CSAREGNEQFF
TRBV18	.	TRBJ2-2	TRBD1	TGTGCCAGCTCACCGGGACAGGGCACCGGGGAGCTGTTTTTT	CASSPGQGTGELFF
TRBV11-2	.	TRBJ1-6	.	TGTGCCAGCAGCTTAGTTCGCGGCCGGGACGCAGATTCACCCCTCCACTTT	CASSLVRGRDADSPLHF
TRBV2	.	TRBJ2-3	.	TGTGCCAGCGGACAGCCTTTAGCGGAAAGCACAGATACGCAGTATTTT	CASGQPLAESTDTQYF
TRBV6-2/TRBV6-3	.	TRBJ2-5	TRBD1	TGTGCCAGCAGTTACTCAGTCTTGACAGGGGAGCAAGAGACCCAGTACTTC	CASSYSVLTGEQETQYF
TRBV3-1/TRBV3-2	.	TRBJ2-7	.	TGTGCCAGCAGCCACTCTCTCGAGCAGTACTTC	CASSHSLEQYF
TRBV7-5	.	TRBJ1-1	.	TGTGCCAGAAGCGAACGACCCCGGGACAGCGTTCCGAACACTGAAGCTTTCTTT	CARSERPRDSVPNTEAFF
TRBV28	.	TRBJ2-3	.	TGTGCCAGCAGTTCCCCCCCAGATTTGTACGGGAATCCAACAGATACGCAGTATTTT	CASSSPPDLYGNPTDTQYF
TRBV5-8	.	TRBJ1-1	.	TGTGCCAGCAGCTTGGGTCTCGTGAAGACCTTGAACACTGAAGCTTTCTTT	CASSLGLVKTLNTEAFF
TRBV18	.	TRBJ2-5	.	TGTGCCAGCAAGACAGAGCAAGAGACCCAGTACTTC	CASKTEQETQYF
TRBV15	once	TRBJ2-5	.	TGTGCCACCAGCAGAGAGGGGGTGTTCGGGAGAGGGCAAGAGACCCAGTACTTC	CATSREGVFGRGQETQYF
TRBV5-1	.	TRBJ1-2	.	TGCGCCAGCAGCTTATGGCAGCCTCCTAACTATGGCTACACCTTC	CASSLWQPPNYGYTF
TRBV27	.	TRBJ2-1	.	TGTGCCAGCAGTTTAGGACGGGGAGAGGAGAATGAGCAGTTCTTC	CASSLGRGEENEQFF
TRBV5-1	.	TRBJ1-4	.	TGCGCCAGCAGCTTGGGGTCACAGGCGCGGAATGAAAAACTGTTTTTT	CASSLGSQARNEKLFF